The 26 T cell receptor beta chains listed next were all sequenced from one sample in a study of T cell changes during pregnancy in multiple sclerosis (dated by TCRdb to between 2017 and 2020). Library preparation was by the immunoSEQ multiplex PCR assay. What TCRdb holds here is the immuneACCESS table cut down to in-frame rearrangements. Part of the clones is not present; checked against another copy, under half of the missing clones reflect an unresolved V gene, and the others are unexplained. The sample has over 45,000 clones on record, 90% of them singletons. The ten top clones hold approximately 1.5% of the sample. Sequenced here: peripheral blood, sampled in the first trimester of pregnancy. These receptors were obtained from a female donor in good health, enrolled as a control in a pregnancy study.

This chain's CDR3 is CASSLGGQTIYGYTF. DNA of the CDR3: TGTGCCAGCAGCTTAGGGGGACAGACAATTTATGGCTACACCTTC. This chain uses TRBV7-2 with TRBJ1-2, with TRBD1 matching 7 bases. The CDR3 covers 15 residues. The germline CDR1 and CDR2 sequences are SGHTA and FQGNSA. The V and J ends lost 1 base and 5 bases, in that order; junction bases with no gene match: 7.

In DNA, the CDR3 is TGTGCCAGCAGTCCAACACTAGCGGGAGGCGTGGAGGAGCAGTTCTTC. Residues: CASSPTLAGGVEEQFF. J is TRBJ2-1 and V is TRBV27; 12 bases match TRBD2. In germline, CDR1 is MNHEY, CDR2 SMNVEV (reference sequence). V shed 5 bases, J shed 10 bases, and the junction held 12 bases outside the gene matches. The CDR3 runs 16 residues.

V gene TRBV7-3 combines with J gene TRBJ2-1, with D uncertain. Germline CDR1 reads SGHTA; CDR2 reads FQGTGA. V was trimmed by 0 bases and J by 0 bases, leaving 9 bases between them. This CDR3 is 16 amino acids long. The CDR3 nucleotides read TGTGCCAGCAGCTTAACGGGCGATAGCTCCTACAATGAGCAGTTCTTC. Translating gives CASSLTGDSSYNEQFF.

The chain carries TRBV18 and TRBJ2-1; 9 bases are shared with TRBD1. The CDR3 has 13 amino acids. V lost 5 bases and J lost 7; bases outside the gene matches: 3. Looked up from germline, CDR1 is KGHSH and CDR2 is LQKENI. The CDR3 DNA is TGTGCCAGCTCAGGGACAGGGCGTAATGAGCAGTTCTTC. Encoded protein: CASSGTGRNEQFF.

This chain uses TRBV5-1 with TRBJ2-5, with 7 positions matching TRBD2. The CDR3 covers 16 residues. The ends lost 3 bases at V and 3 bases at J; junction bases unmatched: 11. CDR1 and CDR2 (germline): SGHRS, YFSETQ. The CDR3 coding sequence is TGCGCCAGCAGCTGGCTCCCCCAACGGGGGGAAGAGACCCAGTACTTC. Translation: CASSWLPQRGEETQYF.

The V and J genes are TRBV5-1 and TRBJ1-6; possibly TRBD1 for D (5 bases). The V end was cut by 2 bases, the J end by 5 bases, with 14 bases between. This CDR3 comprises 16 residues. Germline V gene sequence: CDR1 SGHRS, CDR2 YFSETQ. In DNA form, the CDR3 reads TGCGCCAGCAGCTTCGCCCAGGGCCCCAATAATTCACCCCTCCACTTT. Its translation: CASSFAQGPNNSPLHF.

The chain recombines TRBV7-9 with TRBJ2-5; perhaps TRBD1 as D (6 bases). Germline lookup yields CDR1 SEHNR and CDR2 FQNEAQ (reference sequence). V was cut by 5 bases and J by 2 bases, with 18 bases left in between. The CDR3 runs 16 residues. The CDR3, as DNA: TGTGCCAGCAGCCCCAGCCGGACAGCTATACAAGAGACCCAGTACTTC. Its protein product is CASSPSRTAIQETQYF.

Only a few counts were recorded for this clone. J is TRBJ1-5 and V is TRBV18, with a tentative D call TRBD1 (5 bases). CDR1 is KGHSH and CDR2 is LQKENI in the germline V gene. This CDR3 is built from 13 residues. Between the trimmed V and J ends, which lost 5 bases and 7 bases, there was a span of 12 bases. The CDR3 loop is CASSARGEQPQHF. The CDR3 DNA sequence: TGTGCCAGCTCAGCACGGGGGGAACAGCCCCAGCATTTT.

The chain links TRBV6-5 to TRBJ1-1; 7 bases map to TRBD1. CDR3 size: 15 residues. V was pared by 2 bases and J by 5 bases, with 8 bases of the junction left unmatched. Looked up from germline, CDR1 is MNHEY and CDR2 is SVGAGI. This CDR3 is CASSYDNRGRTEAFF. The CDR3 region has the DNA TGTGCCAGCAGTTACGACAACAGGGGACGGACTGAAGCTTTCTTT.

This clone showed up just a few times. The CDR3 region is CAWSVSASGGWETQYF. CDR3 nucleotides: TGTGCCTGGAGTGTATCGGCTAGCGGGGGGTGGGAGACCCAGTACTTC. The genes are TRBV30 and TRBJ2-5; the match to TRBD2 covers 11 bases. The CDR3 has 16 residues. Germline V gene data show CDR1 as GTSNPN and CDR2 as SVGIG (reference sequence). Losses at the gene ends were 0 bases for V and 5 bases for J; bases not matched to a gene: 8.

The V call is TRBV5-1, the J call TRBJ2-5; 9 bases fit TRBD2. The CDR3 is 15 residues long. Germline trimming cut 4 bases from V and 2 bases from J; bases unmatched to any gene: 6. CDR1 SGHRS and CDR2 YFSETQ come from the germline V gene. The CDR3 is CASSETSGPQETQYF. In DNA form, the CDR3 reads TGCGCCAGCAGCGAAACTAGCGGGCCACAAGAGACCCAGTACTTC.

This clone was observed a few times. The J gene is TRBJ2-7, the V gene TRBV7-8, with 8 nucleotides matching TRBD1. The CDR3 covers 11 residues. Germline CDR1 and CDR2: SGHVS and FQNEAQ. The V and J ends lost 5 bases and 9 bases, in that order; junction bases with no gene match: 3. The CDR3 loop reads CASSRGQGQYF. Written as DNA, the CDR3 is TGTGCCAGCAGCAGAGGACAGGGGCAGTACTTC.

The chain links TRBV11-2 to TRBJ2-7; 9 positions match TRBD1. The CDR3 length is 15 residues. V gave up 5 bases and J gave up 2 bases; unmatched junction bases: 7. Germline CDR1 reads SGHAT; CDR2 reads FQNNGV. The CDR3 protein is CASSPDRGFTYEQYF. Here the CDR3 DNA reads TGTGCCAGCAGCCCGGACAGGGGCTTCACCTACGAGCAGTACTTC.

This clone appeared a few times. The chain couples TRBV5-1 to TRBJ1-4; 8 nucleotides line up with TRBD1. There are 14 residues in the CDR3. CDR1 is SGHRS and CDR2 is YFSETQ in the germline V gene. The junction had 7 bases not matched to a gene; V was cut back by 4 bases and J by 8 bases. CDR3 amino acids: CASSPGQDYEKLFF. CDR3 DNA: TGCGCCAGCAGCCCGGGACAGGACTACGAAAAACTGTTTTTT. Combining the CDR3 with reference TRBV5-1 and TRBJ1-4 gives the whole variable domain KAGVTQTPRYLIKTRGQQVTLSCSPISGHRSVSWYQQTPGQGLQFLFEYFSETQRNKGNFPGRFSGRQFSNSRSEMNVSTLELGDSALYLCASSPGQDYEKLFFGSGTQLSVL.

The CDR3 loop reads CASRWGPAGDTQYF. CDR3 bases: TGCGCCAGCAGATGGGGGCCCGCGGGAGATACGCAGTATTTT. V is TRBV10-1 and J is TRBJ2-3; possibly TRBD1 for D (6 bases). Germline CDR1 reads WNHNN; CDR2 reads SYGVQD (reference sequence). The CDR3 has 14 residues. V lost 6 bases and J lost 5, with 15 bases in between.

This sequence joins TRBV28 and TRBJ1-2; TRBD1 agrees at 8 bases. V was clipped by 8 bases and J by 5 bases; unmatched bases: 10. Per the germline V gene, CDR1 is MDHEN and CDR2 is SYDVKM. The length of the CDR3 is 14 residues. The CDR3 DNA reads TGTGCCAGCGGTAGACAGGGGCTAGGATATGGCTACACCTTC. Protein product: CASGRQGLGYGYTF.

V gene TRBV6-1 combines with J gene TRBJ2-5; D is uncertain. The length of the CDR3 is 13 residues. CDR1 and CDR2 from the germline V gene are MNHNS and SASEGT. Trimming took 1 base from V and 5 from J, leaving 8 bases between them. DNA of the CDR3: TGTGCCAGCAGTGAAGTGTTCGGGGAGACCCAGTACTTC. Encoded protein: CASSEVFGETQYF.

The V gene is TRBV5-1, the J gene TRBJ2-3, with a tentative D call TRBD1 (5 bases). This CDR3 has 17 amino acids. Trimming left V 4 bases short and J 0 bases short, with 18 bases between. The germline CDR1 and CDR2 sequences are SGHRS and YFSETQ. DNA for the CDR3: TGCGCCAGCAGCCAAGACAGCAAACCCGCTAGCACAGATACGCAGTATTTT. Translation gives CASSQDSKPASTDTQYF. Looking up the rest from reference TRBV5-1 and TRBJ2-3 gives the full variable domain: KAGVTQTPRYLIKTRGQQVTLSCSPISGHRSVSWYQQTPGQGLQFLFEYFSETQRNKGNFPGRFSGRQFSNSRSEMNVSTLELGDSALYLCASSQDSKPASTDTQYFGPGTRLTVL.

The chain carries TRBV5-1 and TRBJ2-5; TRBD2 matches 11 bases. Per the germline V gene, CDR1 is SGHRS and CDR2 is YFSETQ. Losses at the gene ends were 1 base for V and 1 base for J; bases not matched to a gene: 3. This CDR3 has 16 residues. The DNA for the CDR3 is TGCGCCAGCAGCTTGCTAGCGGGGGGCCTCCAAGAGACCCAGTACTTC. The encoded protein is CASSLLAGGLQETQYF.

The chain links TRBV5-1 to TRBJ1-1, with 7 bases lining up with TRBD1. V was pared by 1 base and J by 5 bases, with 5 bases of the junction left unmatched. Per the germline V gene, CDR1 is SGHRS and CDR2 is YFSETQ. The length of the CDR3 is 14 residues. The CDR3 spells CASSLQGELTEAFF. In DNA form, the CDR3 reads TGCGCCAGCAGCTTGCAGGGGGAGTTAACTGAAGCTTTCTTT. Drawing the rest from reference TRBV5-1 and TRBJ1-1, the complete variable domain is KAGVTQTPRYLIKTRGQQVTLSCSPISGHRSVSWYQQTPGQGLQFLFEYFSETQRNKGNFPGRFSGRQFSNSRSEMNVSTLELGDSALYLCASSLQGELTEAFFGQGTRLTVV.

The chain recombines TRBV29-1 with TRBJ2-1; tentative D call: TRBD2 (5 bases). Trimming left V 1 base short and J 5 bases short, with 12 bases between. Germline CDR1 is SQVTM and CDR2 is ANQGSEA. The CDR3 loop spans 14 amino acids. The CDR3 here is CSVEVRERDNEQFF. The CDR3 coding sequence is TGCAGCGTTGAAGTCCGGGAACGCGACAATGAGCAGTTCTTC.

The rearrangement links TRBV19 to TRBJ1-2, with D perhaps matching TRBD1 (6 bases). The CDR3 is 12 residues long. Germline V gene sequence: CDR1 LNHDA, CDR2 SQIVND (reference sequence). V lost 10 bases and J lost 5, with 14 bases in between. The CDR3 is CATGQSTYGYTF. For the CDR3, the DNA is TGTGCCACAGGACAGTCAACTTATGGCTACACCTTC.

This clone has a single count. The gene calls are TRBV18 and TRBJ2-5; 9 nucleotides align to TRBD1. This CDR3 comprises 13 residues. J was trimmed by 3 bases and V by 5 bases; bases with no gene match: 1. Germline V gene sequence: CDR1 KGHSH, CDR2 LQKENI. CDR3 protein: CASSWTGEETQYF. CDR3 sequence (DNA): TGTGCCAGCTCATGGACAGGGGAAGAGACCCAGTACTTC.

This chain links TRBV27 with TRBJ1-6, with D hard to call. Germline V CDR1 and CDR2: MNHEY, SMNVEV (reference sequence). The V end was cut by 0 bases, the J end by 7 bases, with 10 bases between. The CDR3 spans 15 residues. This CDR3 is CASSLSTLLNSPLHF. Written as DNA, the CDR3 is TGTGCCAGCAGTTTATCCACATTACTAAATTCACCCCTCCACTTT.

CDR3 DNA: TGCGCCAGCAGCCAAGATCGGACAGCGTATGGCTACACCTTC. Amino acids: CASSQDRTAYGYTF. V gene TRBV4-3 combines with J gene TRBJ1-2; TRBD1 might be the D (6 bases). There are 14 residues in the CDR3. In germline, CDR1 is LGHNA, CDR2 YSLEER. V shed 0 bases and J shed 5 bases, with 10 bases lying between them.

The chain combines TRBV28 with TRBJ2-7; the D gene is possibly TRBD2 (7 bases). This CDR3 spans 14 amino acids. V was cut by 8 bases and J by 4 bases, with 18 bases left in between. CDR1 is MDHEN and CDR2 is SYDVKM in the germline V gene. The CDR3 loop reads CASSLGGGTYEQYF. The DNA for the CDR3 is TGTGCCAGCTCCTTGGGGGGGGGCACGTACGAGCAGTACTTC.